The source of this TCR beta chain is a study of T cell responses to AZD1222 COVID-19 vaccine. The table came from immunoSEQ multiplex PCR; TCRdb's copy has only in-frame clones and leaves some out. The sample carries approximately 88,000 clones, roughly nine tenths recorded once. Pooled in the analysis were second doses at about 4 or about 12 weeks. Overall study findings and caveats: Clonal diversity may have been underestimated, and the donors were mostly white British, with more females than males. Targets within unmutated variant regions were reportedly found for nearly half of spike-specific TCRs. Sampled repertoires all dated from after the peak T cell response.

About this clone: Its antigen is unidentified.

CDR1 MNHEY and CDR2 SVGAGI come from the germline V gene. This CDR3 spans 16 amino acids. V shed 0 bases and J shed 6 bases, with 15 bases lying between them. V usage is TRBV6-5 and J usage is TRBJ2-1; possible D gene TRBD2, 7 bases. The sequence was collected from an adult who received the AZD1222 COVID-19 vaccine. Sequencing used peripheral blood, obtained 28 days after the second AZD1222 dose. The CDR3 DNA reads TGTGCCAGCAGTTACTCGAGCGCGGGGGCCCCCAATGAGCAGTTCTTC. Its protein product is CASSYSSAGAPNEQFF.